Sequencing of this T cell receptor beta chain was carried out in a study of spatial heterogeneity in lung cancer. In TCRdb, the 5' RACE reads were re-called with MiXCR into one record per CDR3 protein. Among around 92,000 distinct CDR3 sequences listed, approximately 12% were seen once. Time point: sample taken at primary tumor resection. Unsorted whole RNA samples from tumor, nontumor lung or frozen PBMC were sequenced. Trimming removed 6 bases at V and 6 bases at J, with 17 bases between. The germline gives CDR1 MNHEY, CDR2 SMNVEV (reference sequence). The CDR3 is made up of 15 amino acids. This sample comprised PBMCs, obtained at surgery. V usage is TRBV27 and J usage is TRBJ2-2; tentative D call: TRBD2 (6 bases). The sequence came from a male donor with early-stage non-small cell lung cancer. This chain's CDR3 is CASRTGDKTSGELFF. The CDR3 DNA sequence: TGTGCCAGCAGGACGGGAGACAAAACCTCCGGGGAGCTGTTTTTT.